The present T cell receptor (beta chain) was sequenced within a study of cytomegalovirus exposure and HLA in healthy donors. Findings of the study overall: Reports described diagnosis of cytomegalovirus status by the classifier as highly specific and sensitive. Investigators reported 150 to 200 TCR beta chains as tied to cytomegalovirus.

The CDR3 sequence is 15 residues long. V lost 1 base to trimming and J lost 0 bases, with 9 bases between them. The germline V gene has CDR1 SGHRS and CDR2 YFSETQ. The study ran its PCR with 60 Vbeta and 13 Jbeta primers. TCRdb's copy holds only in-frame clones and misses some; the assay was immunoSEQ multiplex PCR. The top ten clones hold approximately 3% of a sample with around 210,000 clones, around 77% of them seen once. Comment on this clone: Its antigen is not known.

The sequenced sample was PBMCs. The TCR was taken from a woman aged 25 to 45 in good health and CMV-seronegative. This chain joins TRBV5-1 and TRBJ2-3, with a weak D call TRBD2 (6 bases). CDR3 protein: CASSLPSGSTDTQYF. CDR3 DNA sequence: TGCGCCAGCAGCTTGCCGAGCGGGAGCACAGATACGCAGTATTTT.